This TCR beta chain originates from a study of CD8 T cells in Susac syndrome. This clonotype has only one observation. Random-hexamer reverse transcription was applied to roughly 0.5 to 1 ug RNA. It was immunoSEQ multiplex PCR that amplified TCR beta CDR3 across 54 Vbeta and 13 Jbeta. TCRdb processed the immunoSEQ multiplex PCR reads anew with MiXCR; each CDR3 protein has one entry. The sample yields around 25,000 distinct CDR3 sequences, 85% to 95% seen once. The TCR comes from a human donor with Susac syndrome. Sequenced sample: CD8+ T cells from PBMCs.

The CDR3 nucleotides read TGTGCCAGCACATCGACAGGGGCCAGCTATGGCTACACCTTC. It translates to CASTSTGASYGYTF. The rearrangement joins TRBV9 to TRBJ1-2; 8 bases are a match to TRBD1. V was clipped by 6 bases and J by 4 bases; unmatched bases: 8. This CDR3 comprises 14 residues. Germline V gene lookup returns CDR1 SGDLS and CDR2 YYNGEE. Full variable domain (outside the CDR3, taken from reference TRBV9 and TRBJ1-2): DSGVTQTPKHLITATGQRVTLRCSPRSGDLSVYWYQQSLDQGLQFLIQYYNGEERAKGNILERFSAQQFPDLHSELNLSSLELGDSALYFCASTSTGASYGYTFGSGTRLTVV.